Listed here are 26 T cell receptor beta chains from one sample, sequenced in a study of OX40 agonist ivuxolimab in advanced cancers. Sequenced by immunoSEQ multiplex PCR; TCRdb stores in-frame clones only, minus some. The sample carries 65,000 to 90,000 clones, 88% recorded once. This specimen was CD4+ or CD8+ T cells sorted from blood, taken in a trial of the OX40 agonist ivuxolimab. The receptor source for this set is an adult with an advanced solid tumor such as melanoma, head and neck, liver or kidney cancer.

V and J are TRBV28 and TRBJ2-7; either TRBD1 or TRBD2 may fit D (5 bases each). The CDR3 has 15 amino acids. V lost 4 bases, J lost 1 base, and 14 bases lay in between. The V gene's germline CDR1 is MDHEN and CDR2 SYDVKM. This chain's CDR3 is CASSSNRDPSYEQYF. The CDR3 DNA is TGTGCCAGCAGTTCCAACCGGGACCCGTCCTACGAGCAGTACTTC.

The rearrangement uses TRBV14 and TRBJ2-1; D may be TRBD2 (5 bases). The CDR3 has 14 residues. The germline V and J ends were trimmed by 0 bases and 7 bases, with 10 bases remaining between them. Looked up from germline, CDR1 is SGHDN and CDR2 is FVKESK. Here the CDR3 reads CASSQDRRRNEQFF. The CDR3 DNA sequence: TGTGCCAGCAGCCAAGATCGGAGGCGGAATGAGCAGTTCTTC.

This chain joins TRBV19 and TRBJ2-6, with 12 bases matching TRBD1. The CDR3 consists of 17 residues. V shed 4 bases, J shed 2 bases, and the junction held 3 bases outside the gene matches. The germline gives CDR1 LNHDA, CDR2 SQIVND (reference sequence). CDR3 in amino acids: CASSTGQGAAGANVLTF. CDR3 sequence (DNA): TGTGCCAGTAGTACGGGACAGGGGGCCGCTGGGGCCAACGTCCTGACTTTC.

The rearrangement links TRBV19 to TRBJ1-2, with 12 positions matching TRBD1. This CDR3 spans 15 amino acids. Trimming took 4 bases from V and 4 from J; bases not matched to a gene: 4. Looked up from germline, CDR1 is LNHDA and CDR2 is SQIVND (reference sequence). The CDR3 sequence is CASSSRDRGLYGYTF. CDR3 in DNA: TGTGCCAGTAGTAGCCGGGACAGGGGGCTCTATGGCTACACCTTC. The entire variable domain, with the rest obtained from reference TRBV19 and TRBJ1-2, is as follows: DGGITQSPKYLFRKEGQNVTLSCEQNLNHDAMYWYRQDPGQGLRLIYYSQIVNDFQKGDIAEGYSVSREKKESFPLTVTSAQKNPTAFYLCASSSRDRGLYGYTFGSGTRLTVV.

The V gene is TRBV28, the J gene TRBJ1-2, with 8 bases fitting TRBD1. V gave up 6 bases and J gave up 4 bases; unmatched junction bases: 4. The CDR3 runs to 13 residues. Germline-derived CDR1 and CDR2 are MDHEN and SYDVKM. CDR3 nucleotide sequence: TGTGCCAGCAGGGACAGGGCGAGCTATGGCTACACCTTC. This sequence encodes CASRDRASYGYTF.

This chain connects TRBV27 to TRBJ1-2, with D possibly matching TRBD1 (5 bases). V dropped 5 bases and J dropped 7 bases, with 17 bases sitting between them. Germline-derived CDR1 and CDR2 are MNHEY and SMNVEV (reference sequence). The CDR3 loop spans 14 amino acids. The CDR3 region is CASSPRSGWSGYTF. In nucleotides, the CDR3 is TGTGCCAGCAGTCCCCGTTCAGGGTGGTCTGGCTACACCTTC.

The genes are TRBV14 and TRBJ1-5; possibly TRBD1 for D (5 bases). Between the trimmed V and J ends, which lost 0 bases and 3 bases, there was a span of 12 bases. The CDR3 sequence is 16 residues long. Germline CDR1 SGHDN, CDR2 FVKESK. CDR3 DNA sequence: TGTGCCAGCAGCCAAGAAGAGCTGACAGACAATCAGCCCCAGCATTTT. It codes for CASSQEELTDNQPQHF.

This clone was picked up a small number of times. The V and J genes are TRBV4-1 and TRBJ2-7; weak D call: TRBD2 (6 bases). CDR1 MGHRA and CDR2 YSYEKL come from the germline V gene. Deletions cut 2 bases from V and 2 bases from J, with 13 bases between. The CDR3 is made up of 15 amino acids. The CDR3 region has the DNA TGCGCCAGCAGCCAACACCCGGGAGTCGCCTACGAGCAGTACTTC. Its protein product is CASSQHPGVAYEQYF.

This clone was detected a few times. The V call is TRBV28, the J call TRBJ1-2; D is unclear. Trimming pared 8 bases from V and 8 bases from J, leaving 12 bases between. The germline V gene has CDR1 MDHEN and CDR2 SYDVKM. The CDR3 totals 11 residues. CDR3 nucleotide sequence: TGTGCCAGCTACTCTCGGCAAGGCTACACCTTC. Amino acids: CASYSRQGYTF.

This clone was seen just once. The V and J genes are TRBV27 and TRBJ2-7; a weak D match, TRBD2 (6 bases). Germline V lookup: CDR1 MNHEY, CDR2 SMNVEV (reference sequence). Trimming stripped 3 bases from V and 0 bases from J, with 21 bases between. The CDR3 is 18 residues long. CDR3 protein: CASSLGFSGTLLSYEQYF. The CDR3 DNA is TGTGCCAGCAGTTTGGGCTTTAGTGGGACTCTCCTCTCCTACGAGCAGTACTTC.

The chain couples TRBV5-4 to TRBJ1-1; D not certain. Trimming stripped 0 bases from V and 2 bases from J, with 8 bases between. Germline V lookup: CDR1 SGHNT, CDR2 YYREEE (reference sequence). CDR3 length: 14 residues. CDR3 in DNA: TGTGCCAGCAGCTTGGCGCAGCGAAACACTGAAGCTTTCTTT. Amino acid sequence: CASSLAQRNTEAFF.

This clone was found a few times. The J gene is TRBJ1-3, the V gene TRBV12-5, with D maybe TRBD1 (6 bases). From germline, CDR1 is LGHNT and CDR2 FRNRAP. Trimming shortened V by 7 bases and J by 4 bases, and 17 bases separated the two germline ends. The CDR3 is made up of 15 amino acids. CDR3: CASVSRDKRGNTIYF. In DNA, the CDR3 is TGTGCTAGTGTTTCCCGGGACAAAAGAGGAAACACCATATATTTT.

This chain links TRBV2 with TRBJ2-3; 13 bases line up with TRBD2. The J segment lost 4 bases and the V segment lost 8 bases, leaving 3 bases of the junction unmatched. This CDR3 is 14 amino acids long. Germline V gene sequence: CDR1 SNHLY, CDR2 FYNNEI. The CDR3 DNA sequence: TGTGCCAGCGCCACTAGCGGGAGGGCAGATACGCAGTATTTT. The encoded protein is CASATSGRADTQYF.

This clone appeared once. This sequence joins TRBV5-4 and TRBJ2-1; TRBD1 agrees at 8 bases. The CDR3 has 13 amino acids. V gave up 6 bases and J gave up 8 bases; unmatched junction bases: 7. CDR1 and CDR2 (germline): SGHNT, YYREEE (reference sequence). The CDR3 sequence is CASTKQGVYEQFF. The CDR3 DNA follows: TGTGCCAGCACCAAACAGGGGGTCTATGAGCAGTTCTTC.

A word on this clone: Within the sample, other DNA sequences also encode this same CDR3. The V call is TRBV19, the J call TRBJ1-3, with 8 bases that match TRBD1. The germline CDR1 and CDR2 sequences are LNHDA and SQIVND (reference sequence). CDR3 length: 14 amino acids. V shed 7 bases and J 4 bases; nucleotides not matched to a gene: 6. CDR3 nucleotide sequence: TGTGCCAGTACCGGGACAGGAGACGGAAACACCATATATTTT. Protein product: CASTGTGDGNTIYF.

This chain joins TRBV7-8 and TRBJ2-7; 14 bases align to TRBD2. The germline V gene has CDR1 SGHVS and CDR2 FQNEAQ. The trim removed 5 bases at V and 3 bases at J, leaving 6 bases unmatched. The CDR3 runs to 16 residues. CDR3 in DNA: TGTGCCAGCAGCCCAAAGGGACTAGCGGGAGTCTACGAGCAGTACTTC. Translating it yields CASSPKGLAGVYEQYF.

The genes are TRBV30 and TRBJ1-2, with D possibly being TRBD1 (6 bases). Per germline, CDR1 GTSNPN and CDR2 SVGIG (reference sequence). The CDR3 has 13 residues. Trimming removed 1 base from V and 8 bases from J, with 14 bases in between. CDR3 loop: CAWSGGQGGGYTF. CDR3 in DNA: TGTGCCTGGAGTGGGGGGCAGGGCGGGGGCTACACCTTC.

V is TRBV30 and J is TRBJ1-4; D remains unclear. The ends were cut back, 2 bases at V and 5 bases at J, with 15 bases in the middle. In germline, CDR1 is GTSNPN, CDR2 SVGIG (reference sequence). The CDR3 spans 15 residues. This chain's CDR3 is CAWSKAGTGNEKLFF. The DNA for the CDR3 is TGTGCCTGGAGTAAGGCCGGAACTGGAAATGAAAAACTGTTTTTT.

The chain recombines TRBV11-3 with TRBJ1-1; D gene ambiguous. Germline-derived CDR1 and CDR2 are SGHNT and YENEEA. V was cut by 3 bases and J by 3 bases, with 8 bases left in between. The CDR3 runs to 13 residues. The CDR3, as DNA: TGTGCCAGCAGCTTTGGTGGGGACACTGAAGCTTTCTTT. Its protein is CASSFGGDTEAFF.

The chain is built from TRBV5-1 and TRBJ2-5, with a possible D match to TRBD1 (6 bases). The DNA matches TRBJ2-7 better at its end, which makes the J call doubtful. This CDR3 region has 14 residues. Per germline, CDR1 SGHRS and CDR2 YFSETQ. The CDR3 bases are TGCGCCAGCAGCTTACAGGGATCGGCGTACGAGCAGTACTTC. Its translation: CASSLQGSAYEQYF.

This chain joins TRBV7-9 and TRBJ1-1; D perhaps matches TRBD1 (6 bases). The V end was cut by 3 bases, the J end by 8 bases, with 13 bases between. The CDR3 sequence is 13 residues long. Germline V CDR1 and CDR2: SEHNR, FQNEAQ (reference sequence). The CDR3 spells CASSFSLGGEAFF. The CDR3 bases are TGTGCCAGCAGCTTCTCCCTAGGGGGAGAAGCTTTCTTT.

The chain is built from TRBV6-5 and TRBJ2-1, with a possible D match to TRBD1 (6 bases). In germline, CDR1 is MNHEY, CDR2 SVGAGI. The CDR3 sequence is 15 residues long. Trimming removed 0 bases at V and 3 bases at J, with 9 bases between. The CDR3 here is CASSYSETGYNEQFF. The CDR3 DNA sequence: TGTGCCAGCAGTTACTCGGAGACAGGCTACAATGAGCAGTTCTTC.

This rearrangement joins TRBV7-9 to TRBJ2-3, with a possible D match to TRBD2 (5 bases). CDR1 and CDR2 from the germline V gene are SEHNR and FQNEAQ (reference sequence). Trimming shortened V by 3 bases and J by 0 bases, and 7 bases separated the two germline ends. This CDR3 contains 14 residues. CDR3 amino acids: CASSLERSTDTQYF. The CDR3 region has the DNA TGTGCCAGCAGCTTGGAGCGGAGCACAGATACGCAGTATTTT.

This chain connects TRBV28 to TRBJ1-5; no firm D call. Trimming removed 5 bases from V and 2 bases from J, with 10 bases in between. The CDR3 spans 14 residues. Germline-derived CDR1 and CDR2 are MDHEN and SYDVKM. This CDR3 is CASSPPTGNQPQHF. The CDR3, as DNA: TGTGCCAGCAGTCCGCCGACGGGCAATCAGCCCCAGCATTTT.

The chain uses TRBV5-1 and TRBJ2-1; TRBD2 matches at 7 bases. The trim removed 0 bases at V and 0 bases at J, leaving 3 bases unmatched. Looked up from germline, CDR1 is SGHRS and CDR2 is YFSETQ. This CDR3 is built from 16 residues. The CDR3 reads CASSLGGGSSYNEQFF. In DNA form, the CDR3 reads TGCGCCAGCAGCTTGGGGGGCGGGAGCTCCTACAATGAGCAGTTCTTC.

The rearrangement uses TRBV10-3 and TRBJ2-7, with D unclear. This CDR3 comprises 12 residues. Germline CDR1 ENHRY, CDR2 SYGVKD. V was clipped by 3 bases and J by 7 bases, with 10 bases between them. CDR3 amino acids: CAISDRVREQYF. The DNA for the CDR3 is TGTGCCATCAGTGATAGGGTGAGGGAGCAGTACTTC.